The 10 T cell receptor beta chains listed next were all sequenced from one sample in a study of blood T cell repertoires in COVID-19. Sequenced by immunoSEQ multiplex PCR; TCRdb stores in-frame clones only, minus some. The top ten clones hold around 4.2% of a sample with 130,000 or so clones, 85% to 90% of them seen once. The sequencing input was peripheral blood. These receptor sequences come from a man in his sixties with acute or convalescent COVID-19.

This chain joins TRBV6-5 and TRBJ1-3; the match to TRBD1 covers 7 bases. J lost 0 bases, V lost 5 bases, and 1 base had no gene match. This CDR3 spans 14 amino acids. Germline V gene sequence: CDR1 MNHEY, CDR2 SVGAGI. The CDR3 spells CASSRGPSGNTIYF. Written as DNA, the CDR3 is TGTGCCAGCAGTAGGGGGCCCTCTGGAAACACCATATATTTT.

The genes are TRBV6-5 and TRBJ2-2; D is undetermined. V gave up 3 bases and J gave up 4 bases, with 9 bases separating them. CDR3 length equals 14 residues. Per the germline V gene, CDR1 is MNHEY and CDR2 is SVGAGI. CDR3 region: CASSYTAATGELFF. CDR3 in DNA: TGTGCCAGCAGTTATACAGCAGCCACCGGGGAGCTGTTTTTT.

Worth noting for this clone: This CDR3 is also generated by other DNA sequences in the sample. The chain links TRBV7-9 to TRBJ1-6; 8 bases align to TRBD1. With V trimmed by 5 bases and J by 9 bases, 6 bases remained unmatched. CDR1 and CDR2 from the germline V gene are SEHNR and FQNEAQ (reference sequence). This CDR3 region has 14 residues. CDR3 DNA: TGTGCCAGCAGCCCTGGACAGGGTGGTTCACCCCTCCACTTT. It codes for CASSPGQGGSPLHF.

The genes are TRBV28 and TRBJ1-2; 11 positions match TRBD1. Per the germline V gene, CDR1 is MDHEN and CDR2 is SYDVKM. This CDR3 has 15 amino acids. Trimming removed 5 bases from V and 4 bases from J; junction bases left unmatched: 6. CDR3 DNA sequence: TGTGCCAGCAGTACATCGGACAGGGGGCTCTATGGCTACACCTTC. This sequence encodes CASSTSDRGLYGYTF.

CDR3 nucleotides: TGTGCCAGCAGCTTGTACGCGGGAGGGGGGACCGGGGAGCTGTTTTTT. Translation: CASSLYAGGGTGELFF. The J gene is TRBJ2-2, the V gene TRBV5-4; 9 positions match TRBD2. Germline lookup yields CDR1 SGHNT and CDR2 YYREEE (reference sequence). CDR3 size: 16 residues. V was pared by 1 base and J by 5 bases, with 6 bases of the junction left unmatched. Using reference TRBV5-4 and TRBJ2-2 for the parts outside the CDR3, the full variable domain is ETGVTQSPTHLIKTRGQQVTLRCSSQSGHNTVSWYQQALGQGPQFIFQYYREEENGRGNFPPRFSGLQFPNYSSELNVNALELDDSALYLCASSLYAGGGTGELFFGEGSRLTVL.

The rearrangement uses TRBV10-3 and TRBJ1-1, with TRBD1 matching over 9 bases. The CDR3 loop spans 14 amino acids. Unmatched junction bases numbered 1, after V lost 4 bases and J lost 1 base. Looked up from germline, CDR1 is ENHRY and CDR2 is SYGVKD. The chain's CDR3 is CAISADRGNTEAFF. In nucleotides, the CDR3 is TGTGCCATCAGTGCGGACAGGGGGAACACTGAAGCTTTCTTT.

This sequence joins TRBV7-7 and TRBJ2-7; 10 positions match TRBD1. This CDR3 region has 13 residues. The J segment lost 6 bases and the V segment lost 5 bases, leaving 4 bases of the junction unmatched. CDR1 and CDR2 from the germline V gene are SSHAT and FNYEAQ (reference sequence). In nucleotides, the CDR3 is TGTGCCAGCAGCCCGGGACAGGGGTCCGAGCAGTACTTC. Its translation is CASSPGQGSEQYF.

This chain connects TRBV2 to TRBJ1-1, with TRBD1 matching 7 bases. The CDR3 runs to 15 residues. Unmatched junction bases numbered 8, after V lost 7 bases and J lost 0 bases. CDR1 is SNHLY, CDR2 FYNNEI, per germline. In DNA form, the CDR3 reads TGTGCCAGCACCCAAGGGACAGTCATGAACACTGAAGCTTTCTTT. Translated, it gives CASTQGTVMNTEAFF. The whole variable domain, filled in from reference TRBV2 and TRBJ1-1, reads EPEVTQTPSHQVTQMGQEVILRCVPISNHLYFYWYRQILGQKVEFLVSFYNNEISEKSEIFDDQFSVERPDGSNFTLKIRSTKLEDSAMYFCASTQGTVMNTEAFFGQGTRLTVV.

V and J are TRBV7-2 and TRBJ2-2; D not resolved. CDR1 and CDR2 (germline): SGHTA, FQGNSA. CDR3 length equals 11 residues. Trimming took off 5 bases at V and 8 bases at J, with 6 bases between the two ends. Written as DNA, the CDR3 is TGTGCCAGCAGCCCTTATGGGGAGCTGTTTTTT. Its protein product is CASSPYGELFF.

The chain uses TRBV7-2 and TRBJ2-4; TRBD2 aligns across 13 bases. Germline trimming cut 4 bases from V and 3 bases from J; bases unmatched to any gene: 9. The CDR3 length is 18 residues. CDR1 SGHTA and CDR2 FQGNSA come from the germline V gene. The CDR3 DNA sequence: TGTGCCAGCAGCTATGGACTAGCGGGGGACAACGACAAAAACATTCAGTACTTC. Translating gives CASSYGLAGDNDKNIQYF. The full variable domain, completed using reference TRBV7-2 and TRBJ2-4, is GAGVSQSPSNKVTEKGKDVELRCDPISGHTALYWYRQSLGQGLEFLIYFQGNSAPDKSGLPSDRFSAERTGGSVSTLTIQRTQQEDSAVYLCASSYGLAGDNDKNIQYFGAGTRLSVL.